This T cell receptor (beta chain) was captured by sequencing in a study of CD8 T cells in ankylosing spondylitis. Study outcomes and limitations: Earlier literature documents some of the motif variants in reactive arthritis synovial fluid and blood. Disease-linked clones bore a CD8+ phenotype and were relatively rare in peripheral blood. Ankylosing spondylitis blood seemed to carry a telltale TCR beta motif made of several highly homologous variants. The study looked at matched synovial fluid samples from ankylosing spondylitis patients. Disease-linked clones were reported to be significantly enriched there.

This clonotype was seen at least ten times. The antigen remains undetermined. Libraries for TCR beta were made by quantitative 5'-RACE with molecular barcodes. In TCRdb, the 5' RACE reads were re-called with MiXCR into one record per CDR3 protein. Here the sample spans 130,000 or so distinct CDR3 sequences, 17% being singletons. This CDR3 is 15 amino acids long. V was cut by 3 bases and J by 0 bases, with 9 bases left in between. This sequence joins TRBV12-3 or TRBV12-4 and TRBJ2-1; no firm D call. The sequenced sample consisted of blood, either unsorted or a sorted T cell fraction (not recorded which). This receptor was identified in a male donor with ankylosing spondylitis. For the CDR3, the DNA is TGTGCCAGCAGTTTTTCCCCGAGCTCCTACAATGAGCAGTTCTTC. Amino acids: CASSFSPSSYNEQFF.